The 19 T cell receptor beta chains listed next were all sequenced from one sample in a study of blood T cell repertoires in COVID-19. TCRdb's table, derived via immunoSEQ multiplex PCR, lists solely in-frame clones and lacks some. The sample holds fewer than 250,000 clones; just over 85% are singletons and the top ten take 11%. Sequences were obtained from peripheral blood. The receptor source for this set is a man in his forties or fifties with COVID-19, enrolled during active disease.

The V call is TRBV29-1, the J call TRBJ1-2; possibly TRBD1 for D (5 bases). From germline, CDR1 is SQVTM and CDR2 ANQGSEA. Trimming cost V 4 bases and J 2 bases, with 17 bases left between them. The CDR3 totals 15 residues. CDR3 sequence: CSVGPGGESNYGYTF. CDR3 DNA sequence: TGCAGCGTTGGGCCCGGGGGGGAGTCGAACTATGGCTACACCTTC.

V usage is TRBV18 and J usage is TRBJ1-6, with D maybe TRBD1 (6 bases). This CDR3 spans 14 amino acids. The germline V gene has CDR1 KGHSH and CDR2 LQKENI. V was shortened by 3 bases and J by 5 bases, with 8 bases between the two germline ends. The CDR3 protein is CASSPRGNNSPLHF. CDR3 in DNA: TGTGCCAGCTCACCTAGGGGGAATAATTCACCCCTCCACTTT.

The CDR3 sequence: CASRTGLDQAGELFF. The CDR3 DNA sequence: TGTGCCAGCAGGACTGGACTAGATCAGGCCGGGGAGCTGTTTTTT. The chain employs TRBV6-5 and TRBJ2-2, with 7 bases that match TRBD2. V was pared by 6 bases and J by 6 bases, with 10 bases of the junction left unmatched. The CDR3 extends over 15 amino acids. Germline CDR1 reads MNHEY; CDR2 reads SVGAGI.

The CDR3 DNA reads TGTGCCAGCAGTTTGTCCAGGGACACTGAAGCTTTCTTT. This codes for CASSLSRDTEAFF. V and J are TRBV12-3 or TRBV12-4 and TRBJ1-1; a possible D gene is TRBD1 (5 bases). The ends were cut back, 3 bases at V and 3 bases at J, with 8 bases in the middle. There are 13 residues in the CDR3.

This sequence joins TRBV5-1 and TRBJ2-5; 7 bases agree with TRBD1. Germline V gene lookup returns CDR1 SGHRS and CDR2 YFSETQ. The CDR3 spans 16 residues. Trimming took 1 base from V and 2 from J; bases not matched to a gene: 8. The CDR3 sequence is CASSLLRGLGQETQYF. The CDR3 bases are TGCGCCAGCAGCTTGTTAAGGGGGCTGGGGCAAGAGACCCAGTACTTC.

This clone was detected only once. This chain connects TRBV28 to TRBJ1-1; a weak D match, TRBD1 (5 bases). Trimming took 2 bases from V and 10 from J, leaving 23 bases between them. Per germline, CDR1 MDHEN and CDR2 SYDVKM. CDR3 size: 16 residues. This CDR3 reads CASSLPLDNLGGTAFF. CDR3 bases: TGTGCCAGCAGTTTACCTTTAGACAATCTCGGGGGGACAGCTTTCTTT.

The chain has TRBV7-6 and TRBJ1-1, with TRBD1 as a possible D gene (5 bases). The CDR3 is 15 residues long. The germline V gene has CDR1 SGHVS and CDR2 FNYEAQ. Trimming took off 1 base at V and 2 bases at J, with 11 bases between the two ends. The CDR3: CASSLVGRGNTEAFF. CDR3 bases: TGTGCCAGCAGCTTAGTGGGTAGGGGAAACACTGAAGCTTTCTTT.

Here the CDR3 DNA reads TGTGCCAGCAGTCCTTACAGGCTCACTGAAGCTTTCTTT. This codes for CASSPYRLTEAFF. The chain combines TRBV12-3 or TRBV12-4 with TRBJ1-1; D may be TRBD1 (5 bases). V was cut by 5 bases and J by 4 bases, with 11 bases left in between. The CDR3 runs to 13 residues.

V and J are TRBV27 and TRBJ1-2; D gene unclear. The germline V gene encodes CDR1 MNHEY and CDR2 SMNVEV (reference sequence). This CDR3 contains 15 residues. V lost 1 base, J lost 0 bases, and 9 bases lay in between. The CDR3 DNA reads TGTGCCAGCAGTTTATACGCAGGTACTAACTATGGCTACACCTTC. Its protein product is CASSLYAGTNYGYTF.

The gene calls are TRBV7-2 and TRBJ2-7; TRBD1 matches 10 bases. The CDR3 has 14 residues. The ends lost 5 bases at V and 2 bases at J; junction bases unmatched: 3. The germline V gene has CDR1 SGHTA and CDR2 FQGNSA. CDR3 loop: CASSRDRGPYEQYF. The CDR3 nucleotides are TGTGCCAGCAGCCGGGACAGGGGTCCCTACGAGCAGTACTTC.

J is TRBJ1-5 and V is TRBV7-2; D ambiguous. V dropped 2 bases and J dropped 3 bases, with 11 bases sitting between them. Per the germline V gene, CDR1 is SGHTA and CDR2 is FQGNSA. This CDR3 has 15 residues. This chain's CDR3 is CASSLSRADNQPQHF. The CDR3 DNA sequence: TGTGCCAGCAGCTTATCGAGGGCGGACAATCAGCCCCAGCATTTT.

This clone was counted a single time. This chain joins TRBV5-4 and TRBJ1-2; 10 bases map to TRBD1. The CDR3 spans 14 residues. Unmatched junction bases numbered 3, after V lost 1 base and J lost 6 bases. Per germline, CDR1 SGHNT and CDR2 YYREEE (reference sequence). DNA of the CDR3: TGTGCCAGCAGCTTGCCGGACAGGGGGAATGGCTACACCTTC. It specifies CASSLPDRGNGYTF.

Concerning this clone: One end of the junction varies from germline; a read error may be responsible. This sequence joins TRBV28 and TRBJ1-2, with unresolved D. Germline CDR1 and CDR2: MDHEN and SYDVKM. The CDR3 consists of 13 residues. CDR3 in DNA: TGTGCCAGCAGTTTATCGGCCACCAAAACTAGTGGGTTC. Its protein is CASSLSATKTSGF.

The chain links TRBV3-1 (or the pseudogene TRBV3-2) to TRBJ2-1, with a weak D call TRBD1 (5 bases). The germline V and J ends were trimmed by 0 bases and 5 bases, with 8 bases remaining between them. CDR1 and CDR2 from the germline V gene are LGHDT and YNNKEL (reference sequence). The CDR3 runs to 14 residues. CDR3 amino acids: CASSQEAGNNEQFF. In DNA, the CDR3 is TGTGCCAGCAGCCAAGAGGCAGGGAACAATGAGCAGTTCTTC.

This clone appeared a single time. The chain joins TRBV27 to TRBJ2-1; perhaps TRBD2 as D (6 bases). The CDR3 is 15 residues long. Between the trimmed V and J ends, which lost 2 bases and 8 bases, there was a span of 16 bases. Per germline, CDR1 MNHEY and CDR2 SMNVEV (reference sequence). The CDR3 bases are TGTGCCAGCAGTTTAGACGGGAGTTGGTTGTATGAGCAGTTCTTC. It is translated as CASSLDGSWLYEQFF.

This clone has more than one count but fewer than ten. V usage is TRBV28 and J usage is TRBJ1-2, with D tentatively TRBD1 (5 bases). Germline V gives CDR1 MDHEN, CDR2 SYDVKM. V shed 6 bases and J shed 4 bases, with 15 bases lying between them. This CDR3 is 14 amino acids long. As DNA, the CDR3 is TGTGCCAGCAGAAATCTCGGGGGTATCTATGGCTACACCTTC. This encodes CASRNLGGIYGYTF.

The J gene is TRBJ2-7, the V gene TRBV2; D possibly corresponds to TRBD2 (6 bases). The V gene lost 9 bases and the J gene lost 5 bases, with 11 bases spanning the gap. In germline, CDR1 is SNHLY, CDR2 FYNNEI. This CDR3 spans 11 amino acids. For the CDR3, the DNA is TGTGCCAGTACGGGAGCTAACGAGCAGTACTTC. Translation gives CASTGANEQYF. The whole variable domain, remainder taken from reference TRBV2 and TRBJ2-7, is EPEVTQTPSHQVTQMGQEVILRCVPISNHLYFYWYRQILGQKVEFLVSFYNNEISEKSEIFDDQFSVERPDGSNFTLKIRSTKLEDSAMYFCASTGANEQYFGPGTRLTVT.

This clone appeared once. The rearrangement links TRBV6-5 to TRBJ1-2; 7 nucleotides agree with TRBD1. The CDR3 has 14 residues. Germline CDR1 reads MNHEY; CDR2 reads SVGAGI. V dropped 2 bases and J dropped 8; count of bases not matched to a gene: 8. The CDR3 sequence: CASSYRDSAIGYTF. The CDR3 DNA reads TGTGCCAGCAGTTACCGGGACAGTGCCATAGGCTACACCTTC.

This chain connects TRBV21-1 to TRBJ2-3; the table's D call of TRBD2 was not tested on the DNA. TRBV21-1 is given as a pseudogene. The CDR3 consists of 19 residues. CDR3 bases: TGTGCCAGCAGCTTGCGACTAGCGGGAGGGCCAACCTGCACAGATACGCAGTATTTT. Translated: CASSLRLAGGPTCTDTQYF.